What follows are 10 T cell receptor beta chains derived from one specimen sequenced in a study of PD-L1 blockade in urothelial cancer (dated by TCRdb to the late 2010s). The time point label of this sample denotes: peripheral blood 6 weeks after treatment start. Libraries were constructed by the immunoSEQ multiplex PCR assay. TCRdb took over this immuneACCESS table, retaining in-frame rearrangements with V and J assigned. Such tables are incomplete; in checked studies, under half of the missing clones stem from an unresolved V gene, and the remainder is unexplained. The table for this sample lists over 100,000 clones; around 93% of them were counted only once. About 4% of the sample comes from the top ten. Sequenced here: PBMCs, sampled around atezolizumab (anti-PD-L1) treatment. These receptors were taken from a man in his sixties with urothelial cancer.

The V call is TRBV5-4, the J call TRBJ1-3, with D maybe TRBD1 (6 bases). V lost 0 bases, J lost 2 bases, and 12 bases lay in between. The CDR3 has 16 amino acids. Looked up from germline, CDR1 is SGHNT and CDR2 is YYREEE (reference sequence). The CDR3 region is CASSLGQGYAGNTIYF. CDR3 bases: TGTGCCAGCAGCTTGGGCCAGGGGTATGCTGGAAACACCATATATTTT.

CDR3 bases: TGTGCCAGCAGCGTAGGGGGGGGTAGTAATGAGCAGTTCTTC. Its protein product is CASSVGGGSNEQFF. This chain joins TRBV9 and TRBJ2-1, with TRBD2 matching 7 bases. The CDR3 covers 14 residues. The V segment lost 0 bases and the J segment 7 bases; nucleotides outside the gene matches: 4. Germline loops: CDR1 SGDLS, CDR2 YYNGEE.

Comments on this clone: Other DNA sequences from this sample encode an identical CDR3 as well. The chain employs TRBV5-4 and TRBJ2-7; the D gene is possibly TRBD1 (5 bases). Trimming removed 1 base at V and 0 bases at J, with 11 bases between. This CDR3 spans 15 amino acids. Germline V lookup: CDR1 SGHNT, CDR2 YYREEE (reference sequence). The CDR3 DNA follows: TGTGCCAGCAGCTTGAGTGGGGCTAGCTCCTACGAGCAGTACTTC. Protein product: CASSLSGASSYEQYF.

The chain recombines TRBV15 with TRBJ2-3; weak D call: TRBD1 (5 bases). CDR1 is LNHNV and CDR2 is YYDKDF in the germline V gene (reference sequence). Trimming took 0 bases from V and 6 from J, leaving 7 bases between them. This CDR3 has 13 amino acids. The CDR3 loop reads CATSREGVDTQYF. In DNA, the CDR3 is TGTGCCACCAGCAGAGAAGGGGTTGATACGCAGTATTTT.

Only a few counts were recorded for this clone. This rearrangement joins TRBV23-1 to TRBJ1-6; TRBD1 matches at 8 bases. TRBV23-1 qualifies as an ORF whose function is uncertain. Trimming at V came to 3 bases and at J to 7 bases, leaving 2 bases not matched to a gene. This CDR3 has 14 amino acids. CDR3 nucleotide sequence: TGCGCCAGCAGTCAGGACAGGGCGAATTCACCCCTCCACTTT. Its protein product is CASSQDRANSPLHF.

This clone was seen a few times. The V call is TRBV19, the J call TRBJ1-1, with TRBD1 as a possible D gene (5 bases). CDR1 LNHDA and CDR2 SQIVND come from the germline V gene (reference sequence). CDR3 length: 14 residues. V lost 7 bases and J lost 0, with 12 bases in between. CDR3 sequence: CASTAGGMNTEAFF. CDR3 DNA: TGTGCCAGTACGGCCGGGGGAATGAACACTGAAGCTTTCTTT.

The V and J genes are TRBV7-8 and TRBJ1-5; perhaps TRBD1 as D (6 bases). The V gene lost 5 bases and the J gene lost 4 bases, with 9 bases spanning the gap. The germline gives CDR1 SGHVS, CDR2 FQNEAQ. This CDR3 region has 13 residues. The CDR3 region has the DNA TGTGCCAGCAGCCGAGACAGGAATCAGCCCCAGCATTTT. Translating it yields CASSRDRNQPQHF.

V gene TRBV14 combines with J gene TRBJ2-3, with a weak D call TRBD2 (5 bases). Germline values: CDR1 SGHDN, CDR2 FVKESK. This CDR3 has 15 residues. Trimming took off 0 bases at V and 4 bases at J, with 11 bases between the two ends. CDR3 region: CASSQDRGSADTQYF. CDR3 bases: TGTGCCAGCAGCCAAGATAGAGGGTCAGCAGATACGCAGTATTTT.

Here the CDR3 DNA reads TGTGCCAGCAGCGCCCTGACAGGGAGCACTGAAGCTTTCTTT. Its translation is CASSALTGSTEAFF. The chain couples TRBV9 to TRBJ1-1, with TRBD1 matching 7 bases. Germline CDR1 reads SGDLS; CDR2 reads YYNGEE. The CDR3 covers 14 residues. J gave up 4 bases and V 3 bases, and 6 bases lay outside the gene matches.

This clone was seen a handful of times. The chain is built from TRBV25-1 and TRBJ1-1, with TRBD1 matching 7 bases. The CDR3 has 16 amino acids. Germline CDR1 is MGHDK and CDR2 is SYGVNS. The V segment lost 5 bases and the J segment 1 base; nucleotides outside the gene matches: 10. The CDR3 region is CASSNQTGLGNTEAFF. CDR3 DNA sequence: TGTGCCAGCAGTAACCAGACAGGGCTCGGGAACACTGAAGCTTTCTTT.